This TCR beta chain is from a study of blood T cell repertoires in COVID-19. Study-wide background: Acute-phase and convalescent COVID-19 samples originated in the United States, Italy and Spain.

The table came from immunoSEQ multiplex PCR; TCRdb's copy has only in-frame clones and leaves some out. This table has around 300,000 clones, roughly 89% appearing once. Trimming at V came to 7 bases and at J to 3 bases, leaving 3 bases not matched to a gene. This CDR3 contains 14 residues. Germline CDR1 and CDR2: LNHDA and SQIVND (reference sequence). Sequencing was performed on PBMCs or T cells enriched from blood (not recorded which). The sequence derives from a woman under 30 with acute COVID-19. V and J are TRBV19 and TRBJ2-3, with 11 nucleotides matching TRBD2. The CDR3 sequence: CASNLAGGTDTQYF. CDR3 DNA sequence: TGTGCCAGTAACTTAGCGGGAGGGACAGATACGCAGTATTTT.